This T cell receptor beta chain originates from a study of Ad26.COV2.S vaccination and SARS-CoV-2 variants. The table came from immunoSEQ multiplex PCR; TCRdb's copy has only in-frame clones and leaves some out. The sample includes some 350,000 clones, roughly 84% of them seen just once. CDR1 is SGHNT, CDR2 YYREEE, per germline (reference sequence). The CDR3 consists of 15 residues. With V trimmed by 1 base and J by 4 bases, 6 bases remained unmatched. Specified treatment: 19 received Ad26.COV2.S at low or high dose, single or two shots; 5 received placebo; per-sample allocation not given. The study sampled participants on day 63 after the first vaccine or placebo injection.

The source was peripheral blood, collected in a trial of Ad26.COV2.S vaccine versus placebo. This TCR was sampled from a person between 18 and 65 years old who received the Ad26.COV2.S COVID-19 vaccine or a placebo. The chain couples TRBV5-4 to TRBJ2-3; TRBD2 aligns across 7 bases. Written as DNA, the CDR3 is TGTGCCAGCAGCTTGAGCTACGGGGGGTCAGATACGCAGTATTTT. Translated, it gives CASSLSYGGSDTQYF.